Each of the 32 T cell receptor beta chains below was sequenced from the same sample in a study of shared clonotypes between healthy human individuals (dated by TCRdb to 2020 to 2022). Preparation of the library involved the immunoSEQ multiplex PCR assay. TCRdb retrieved this table from immuneACCESS and kept in-frame rearrangements only. Not all clones are present; in checked studies, unresolved V genes account for under half, and no reason is known for the remainder. The table for this sample lists approximately 1,500,000 clones; roughly 97% of them were counted only once. The top ten hold 1% to 1.5% of the sample. Sample: naive CD4+ T cells sorted from blood. The cell subset or site label of this sample denotes: CD45RA+ positively selected. These receptors came from a man younger than 45 in good health.

This chain links TRBV29-1 with TRBJ1-1, with 9 bases fitting TRBD1. The germline V gene has CDR1 SQVTM and CDR2 ANQGSEA. After removal of 4 bases from V and 7 bases from J, the junction contained 7 bases not matched to a gene. This CDR3 spans 13 amino acids. In DNA form, the CDR3 reads TGCAGCGTTGCGGGGACAGGGTGGGGTGAAGCTTTCTTT. It is translated as CSVAGTGWGEAFF. The full variable domain, in which reference TRBV29-1 and TRBJ1-1 provide the parts outside the CDR3, is SAVISQKPSRDICQRGTSLTIQCQVDSQVTMMFWYRQQPGQSLTLIATANQGSEATYESGFVIDKFPISRPNLTFSTLTVSNMSPEDSSIYLCSVAGTGWGEAFFGQGTRLTVV.

V gene TRBV6-4 combines with J gene TRBJ2-1; D might be TRBD1 (6 bases). The CDR3 totals 14 residues. Trimming cost V 3 bases and J 0 bases, with 6 bases left between them. Germline V gene lookup returns CDR1 MRHNA and CDR2 SNTAGT. As DNA, the CDR3 is TGTGCCAGCAGTGAGGGGGCCTCCTACAATGAGCAGTTCTTC. Amino acid sequence: CASSEGASYNEQFF.

This sequence joins TRBV29-1 and TRBJ1-2, with 7 bases matching TRBD1. V shed 7 bases and J 2 bases; nucleotides not matched to a gene: 4. Per germline, CDR1 SQVTM and CDR2 ANQGSEA. The CDR3 runs 12 residues. The CDR3 sequence: CSAGQANYGYTF. The CDR3 DNA reads TGCAGCGCCGGACAGGCGAACTATGGCTACACCTTC.

This rearrangement joins TRBV27 to TRBJ2-1; 10 bases map to TRBD2. CDR3 length equals 14 residues. V trimming: 5 bases; J trimming: 3 bases; junction bases outside the gene matches: 1. The germline V gene encodes CDR1 MNHEY and CDR2 SMNVEV (reference sequence). CDR3 loop: CASSRTSGYNEQFF. CDR3 DNA: TGTGCCAGCAGTCGGACTAGCGGCTACAATGAGCAGTTCTTC.

This sequence joins TRBV11-3 and TRBJ2-7; D call uncertain. This CDR3 spans 11 amino acids. V lost 5 bases, J lost 6 bases, and 8 bases lay in between. Germline V gene data show CDR1 as SGHNT and CDR2 as YENEEA. The chain's CDR3 is CASSGGVEQYF. CDR3 bases: TGTGCCAGCAGCGGCGGTGTCGAGCAGTACTTC. Combining the CDR3 with reference TRBV11-3 and TRBJ2-7 gives the whole variable domain EAGVVQSPRYKIIEKKQPVAFWCNPISGHNTLYWYLQNLGQGPELLIRYENEEAVDDSQLPKDRFSAERLKGVDSTLKIQPAELGDSAVYLCASSGGVEQYFGPGTRLTVT.

The chain has TRBV19 and TRBJ2-1, with a weak D call TRBD1 (5 bases). This CDR3 is built from 17 residues. V was pared by 5 bases and J by 2 bases, with 19 bases between. Germline lookup yields CDR1 LNHDA and CDR2 SQIVND (reference sequence). The CDR3 sequence is CASSAGYPLRTYNEQFF. The CDR3 DNA reads TGTGCCAGTAGTGCAGGGTACCCCTTAAGGACCTACAATGAGCAGTTCTTC.

The chain uses TRBV28 and TRBJ1-5, with D possibly being TRBD1 (5 bases). This CDR3 spans 14 amino acids. Trimming took 7 bases from V and 1 from J, leaving 11 bases between them. Germline assignment: CDR1 MDHEN and CDR2 SYDVKM. CDR3 bases: TGTGCCAGCAATGGGGGGAAAAGCAATCAGCCCCAGCATTTT. Amino acids: CASNGGKSNQPQHF.

The chain recombines TRBV5-4 with TRBJ2-7; 10 bases match TRBD1. From germline, CDR1 is SGHNT and CDR2 YYREEE (reference sequence). The CDR3 has 14 amino acids. The trim removed 7 bases at V and 4 bases at J, leaving 8 bases unmatched. DNA of the CDR3: TGTGCCAGCTCCCCAGGGGGACAGGGGTACGAGCAGTACTTC. Its translation is CASSPGGQGYEQYF. Drawing the rest from reference TRBV5-4 and TRBJ2-7, the complete variable domain is ETGVTQSPTHLIKTRGQQVTLRCSSQSGHNTVSWYQQALGQGPQFIFQYYREEENGRGNFPPRFSGLQFPNYSSELNVNALELDDSALYLCASSPGGQGYEQYFGPGTRLTVT.

The CDR3 nucleotides read TGCAGCGTTGGGGACAGTGCTTCCTACGAGCAGTACTTC. It yields the protein CSVGDSASYEQYF. The V call is TRBV29-1, the J call TRBJ2-7; TRBD1 matches at 7 bases. With 4 bases clipped from V and 1 base from J, the junction kept 4 bases outside the gene matches. The CDR3 totals 13 residues. Per germline, CDR1 SQVTM and CDR2 ANQGSEA.

The chain joins TRBV28 to TRBJ1-2; unclear D gene. The CDR3 is 13 amino acids. In germline, CDR1 is MDHEN, CDR2 SYDVKM. Trimming stripped 6 bases from V and 5 bases from J, with 13 bases between. DNA of the CDR3: TGTGCCAGCAGCCCTTTAACGGGGTATGGCTACACCTTC. Translation gives CASSPLTGYGYTF.

V and J are TRBV7-2 and TRBJ2-1; TRBD2 agrees at 10 bases. Germline assignment: CDR1 SGHTA and CDR2 FQGNSA. The CDR3 sequence is 15 residues long. The V gene end was trimmed by 3 bases and the J gene end by 5 bases; junction bases not matched to a gene: 4. The CDR3 is CASSLSLAGDNEQFF. In DNA form, the CDR3 reads TGTGCCAGCAGCTTGTCTCTAGCGGGAGACAATGAGCAGTTCTTC.

The chain is built from TRBV28 and TRBJ1-1, with D maybe TRBD1 (6 bases). The CDR3 is 16 amino acids. The germline V and J ends were trimmed by 2 bases and 7 bases, with 20 bases remaining between them. Germline CDR1 reads MDHEN; CDR2 reads SYDVKM. CDR3 bases: TGTGCCAGCAGTTTAGATGGGCAGGGGAAAGGAGGTGAAGCTTTCTTT. Protein: CASSLDGQGKGGEAFF. The full variable domain, with the rest looked up from reference TRBV28 and TRBJ1-1, is DVKVTQSSRYLVKRTGEKVFLECVQDMDHENMFWYRQDPGLGLRLIYFSYDVKMKEKGDIPEGYSVSREKKERFSLILESASTNQTSMYLCASSLDGQGKGGEAFFGQGTRLTVV.

The chain has TRBV29-1 and TRBJ2-1; D gene uncertain. V lost 7 bases, J lost 0 bases, and 13 bases lay in between. This CDR3 has 14 amino acids. Germline CDR1 reads SQVTM; CDR2 reads ANQGSEA. CDR3 in amino acids: CSGVAESSYNEQFF. The CDR3 region has the DNA TGCAGCGGGGTGGCGGAGAGCTCCTACAATGAGCAGTTCTTC.

The chain couples TRBV6-1 to TRBJ2-7; D unresolved. Per germline, CDR1 MNHNS and CDR2 SASEGT. The CDR3 covers 11 residues. The V and J ends lost 7 bases and 3 bases respectively, with 7 bases between them. The CDR3 sequence is CASTWDYEQYF. CDR3 DNA: TGTGCCAGCACTTGGGACTACGAGCAGTACTTC.

The chain has TRBV11-3 and TRBJ2-2; D ambiguous. V lost 4 bases and J lost 0, with 12 bases in between. The CDR3 totals 16 residues. Per germline, CDR1 SGHNT and CDR2 YENEEA. The CDR3 region is CASSSNLGTNTGELFF. The DNA of the CDR3 is TGTGCCAGCAGCTCAAATCTAGGGACGAACACCGGGGAGCTGTTTTTT. Based on the CDR3 plus reference TRBV11-3 and TRBJ2-2, the full variable domain is EAGVVQSPRYKIIEKKQPVAFWCNPISGHNTLYWYLQNLGQGPELLIRYENEEAVDDSQLPKDRFSAERLKGVDSTLKIQPAELGDSAVYLCASSSNLGTNTGELFFGEGSRLTVL.

This chain links TRBV5-4 with TRBJ2-5; D gene unclear. The CDR3 is 13 residues long. Germline assignment: CDR1 SGHNT and CDR2 YYREEE (reference sequence). Trimming took off 3 bases at V and 4 bases at J, with 10 bases between the two ends. The CDR3 bases are TGTGCCAGCAGCTCGAGCCTGCTAGAGACCCAGTACTTC. Translating it yields CASSSSLLETQYF.

V gene TRBV27 combines with J gene TRBJ2-4; D is uncertain. V dropped 3 bases and J dropped 0 bases, with 12 bases sitting between them. This CDR3 comprises 16 residues. Germline CDR1 and CDR2: MNHEY and SMNVEV (reference sequence). The CDR3 DNA follows: TGTGCCAGCAGTTTCGCGAAGGACCTAGCCAAAAACATTCAGTACTTC. Encoded protein: CASSFAKDLAKNIQYF.

V gene TRBV7-3 combines with J gene TRBJ1-4; D call uncertain. The CDR3 contains 15 residues. Trimming pared 5 bases from V and 3 bases from J, leaving 13 bases between. Germline V gene data show CDR1 as SGHTA and CDR2 as FQGTGA. CDR3 region: CASSQDGQSNEKLFF. The CDR3 nucleotides read TGTGCCAGCAGCCAAGACGGGCAGTCTAATGAAAAACTGTTTTTT.

The chain links TRBV5-6 to TRBJ2-1; 9 nucleotides agree with TRBD2. Germline values: CDR1 SGHDT, CDR2 YYEEEE. CDR3 length: 16 residues. The V gene end was trimmed by 0 bases and the J gene end by 7 bases; junction bases not matched to a gene: 8. CDR3 loop: CASSLVGLAGRNEQFF. In DNA, the CDR3 is TGTGCCAGCAGCTTGGTCGGGCTAGCGGGACGGAATGAGCAGTTCTTC. The full variable domain, rest sourced from reference TRBV5-6 and TRBJ2-1, is DAGVTQSPTHLIKTRGQQVTLRCSPKSGHDTVSWYQQALGQGPQFIFQYYEEEERQRGNFPDRFSGHQFPNYSSELNVNALLLGDSALYLCASSLVGLAGRNEQFFGPGTRLTVL.

This chain joins TRBV7-9 and TRBJ1-4; D not certain. The CDR3 runs to 14 residues. CDR1 is SEHNR, CDR2 FQNEAQ, per germline (reference sequence). The V gene lost 5 bases and the J gene lost 13 bases, with 20 bases spanning the gap. The CDR3 DNA sequence: TGTGCCAGCAGCACAGAGTGGGGTTCCAGGAGACTGTTTTTT. Protein product: CASSTEWGSRRLFF.

V usage is TRBV6-6 and J usage is TRBJ1-1; D not resolved. This CDR3 is 16 amino acids long. CDR1 is MNHNY, CDR2 SVGAGI, per germline (reference sequence). V gave up 6 bases and J gave up 0 bases, with 17 bases separating them. DNA for the CDR3: TGTGCCAGCAGCCTCCCTAGAGGACTGGTGAACACTGAAGCTTTCTTT. Translation gives CASSLPRGLVNTEAFF.

The chain is built from TRBV7-6 and TRBJ2-1, with D maybe TRBD1 (6 bases). The germline gives CDR1 SGHVS, CDR2 FNYEAQ. Deletions cut 2 bases from V and 6 bases from J, with 20 bases between. This CDR3 comprises 17 residues. The CDR3 DNA sequence: TGTGCCAGCAGCTTAACCCTCGACAGGCGTGGGCGCAATGAGCAGTTCTTC. Translated, it gives CASSLTLDRRGRNEQFF. Drawing the rest from reference TRBV7-6 and TRBJ2-1, the complete variable domain is GAGVSQSPRYKVTKRGQDVALRCDPISGHVSLYWYRQALGQGPEFLTYFNYEAQQDKSGLPNDRFSAERPEGSISTLTIQRTEQRDSAMYRCASSLTLDRRGRNEQFFGPGTRLTVL.

Only one count was recorded for this clone. This chain joins TRBV5-1 and TRBJ2-5; perhaps TRBD2 as D (5 bases). The CDR3 has 15 residues. Looked up from germline, CDR1 is SGHRS and CDR2 is YFSETQ. V lost 0 bases and J 3 bases, leaving 12 bases between the germline ends. Here the CDR3 DNA reads TGCGCCAGCAGCTTGGAACTTACTAGAGAAGAGACCCAGTACTTC. Translating gives CASSLELTREETQYF. Complete variable domain (other parts from reference TRBV5-1 and TRBJ2-5): KAGVTQTPRYLIKTRGQQVTLSCSPISGHRSVSWYQQTPGQGLQFLFEYFSETQRNKGNFPGRFSGRQFSNSRSEMNVSTLELGDSALYLCASSLELTREETQYFGPGTRLLVL.

Here the CDR3 DNA reads TGTGCCAGCAGCCCTGGAACCTACAATGAGCAGTTCTTC. It is translated as CASSPGTYNEQFF. V and J are TRBV7-9 and TRBJ2-1; D not resolved. Trimming cost V 5 bases and J 2 bases, with 7 bases left between them. The CDR3 has 13 amino acids. The germline V gene encodes CDR1 SEHNR and CDR2 FQNEAQ (reference sequence).

V gene TRBV2 combines with J gene TRBJ1-2, with 8 bases lining up with TRBD1. The CDR3 runs to 12 residues. V shed 4 bases and J 8 bases; nucleotides not matched to a gene: 3. Germline V gene sequence: CDR1 SNHLY, CDR2 FYNNEI. The CDR3 loop is CASSVYRGGYTF. The CDR3 region has the DNA TGTGCCAGCAGTGTATACAGGGGGGGCTACACCTTC.

This chain connects TRBV2 to TRBJ1-1; D is undetermined. Germline CDR1 is SNHLY and CDR2 is FYNNEI. V lost 2 bases, J lost 0 bases, and 10 bases lay in between. The CDR3 spans 15 residues. CDR3 amino acids: CASSELLQLNTEAFF. The CDR3 DNA reads as TGTGCCAGCAGTGAACTGCTGCAGCTGAACACTGAAGCTTTCTTT.

This CDR3 is CAIRGYSDNEKLFF. The CDR3, as DNA: TGTGCCATCAGGGGTTACAGCGATAATGAAAAACTGTTTTTT. The V gene is TRBV10-3, the J gene TRBJ1-4; no clear D gene. CDR3 length: 14 amino acids. Germline V CDR1 and CDR2: ENHRY, SYGVKD. Trimming left V 6 bases short and J 4 bases short, with 12 bases between.

This chain joins TRBV18 and TRBJ1-5; perhaps TRBD1 as D (5 bases). Between the trimmed V and J ends, which lost 0 bases and 5 bases, there was a span of 11 bases. The CDR3 is 15 residues long. CDR1 is KGHSH and CDR2 is LQKENI in the germline V gene. The CDR3 sequence: CASSPPGGGDQPQHF. CDR3 DNA sequence: TGTGCCAGCTCACCACCGGGGGGGGGTGATCAGCCCCAGCATTTT.

This clone was detected only once. V gene TRBV11-2 combines with J gene TRBJ2-7; 11 nucleotides align to TRBD1. Germline V CDR1 and CDR2: SGHAT, FQNNGV. The trim removed 2 bases at V and 3 bases at J, leaving 15 bases unmatched. The CDR3 sequence is 19 residues long. CDR3 in amino acids: CASSLRPGGQGAIHYEQYF. In DNA form, the CDR3 reads TGTGCCAGCAGCTTAAGACCCGGTGGACAGGGGGCAATTCACTACGAGCAGTACTTC. Based on the CDR3 plus reference TRBV11-2 and TRBJ2-7, the full variable domain is EAGVAQSPRYKIIEKRQSVAFWCNPISGHATLYWYQQILGQGPKLLIQFQNNGVVDDSQLPKDRFSAERLKGVDSTLKIQPAKLEDSAVYLCASSLRPGGQGAIHYEQYFGPGTRLTVT.

The rearrangement uses TRBV18 and TRBJ2-7, with 9 bases identical to TRBD2. The CDR3 has 16 amino acids. Trimming removed 3 bases from V and 4 bases from J; junction bases left unmatched: 10. CDR1 is KGHSH, CDR2 LQKENI, per germline. This CDR3 reads CASSPVREGRGYEQYF. As DNA, the CDR3 is TGTGCCAGCTCACCCGTGCGGGAGGGCCGCGGTTACGAGCAGTACTTC.

The chain is built from TRBV18 and TRBJ1-1; D is unresolved. The CDR3 contains 14 residues. The V end was cut by 1 base, the J end by 0 bases, with 6 bases between. From germline, CDR1 is KGHSH and CDR2 LQKENI. The CDR3 coding sequence is TGTGCCAGCTCACCACTTCCAGTGAACACTGAAGCTTTCTTT. Encoded protein: CASSPLPVNTEAFF.

This sequence joins TRBV2 and TRBJ2-7, with D possibly being TRBD2 (5 bases). With 7 bases removed from V and 0 bases from J, the gap between germline ends came to 19 bases. The germline V gene encodes CDR1 SNHLY and CDR2 FYNNEI. This CDR3 is 16 amino acids long. The CDR3, as DNA: TGTGCCAGCACCCCACGCAAAGCGGAGAGCTCCTACGAGCAGTACTTC. It codes for CASTPRKAESSYEQYF.